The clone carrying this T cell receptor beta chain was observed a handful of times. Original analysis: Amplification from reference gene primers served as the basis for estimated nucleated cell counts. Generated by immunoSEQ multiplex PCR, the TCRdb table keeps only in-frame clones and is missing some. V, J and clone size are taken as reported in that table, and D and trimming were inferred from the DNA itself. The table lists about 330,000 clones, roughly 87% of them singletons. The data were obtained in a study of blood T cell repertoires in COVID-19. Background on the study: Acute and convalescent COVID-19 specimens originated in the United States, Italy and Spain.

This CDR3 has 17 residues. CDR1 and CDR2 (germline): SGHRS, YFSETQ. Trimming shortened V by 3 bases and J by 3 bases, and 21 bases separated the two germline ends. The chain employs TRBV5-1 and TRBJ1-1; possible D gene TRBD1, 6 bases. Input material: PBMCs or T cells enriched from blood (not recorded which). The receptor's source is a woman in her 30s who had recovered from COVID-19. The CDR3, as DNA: TGCGCCAGCAGCTCGCCTAACCACAGGGTGTGGGACACTGAAGCTTTCTTT. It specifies CASSSPNHRVWDTEAFF.